The next 32 T cell receptor beta chains were all read from a single sample in a study of T cells after yellow fever vaccination. TCRdb used MiXCR to reprocess the 5' RACE reads, holding one entry per CDR3 protein. Among about 300,000 distinct CDR3 sequences listed, roughly 4.3% were seen once. The starting material was PBMCs, obtained 5 days after the yellow fever booster vaccination. These receptors all stem from a man aged 18 to 29 who received the YFV17D yellow fever vaccine.

The sample holds many counts of this clonotype. The rearrangement links TRBV15 to TRBJ2-4; D is uncertain. Trimming cost V 0 bases and J 9 bases, with 15 bases left between them. The length of the CDR3 is 15 residues. Germline V gene data show CDR1 as LNHNV and CDR2 as YYDKDF (reference sequence). CDR3 DNA: TGTGCCACCAGCAGAGATTCCCCCATACTCAGCATTCAGTACTTC. It yields the protein CATSRDSPILSIQYF.

The chain uses TRBV3-1 and TRBJ2-3; possibly TRBD1 for D (6 bases). Deletions cut 4 bases from V and 2 bases from J, with 13 bases between. The CDR3 runs to 15 residues. Germline assignment: CDR1 LGHDT and CDR2 YNNKEL (reference sequence). The CDR3 region is CASSLDSRLTDTQYF. CDR3 nucleotides: TGTGCCAGCAGCCTGGACAGCCGACTCACAGATACGCAGTATTTT.

The chain couples TRBV6-5 to TRBJ2-1; D possibly corresponds to TRBD2 (6 bases). Germline loops: CDR1 MNHEY, CDR2 SVGAGI. The CDR3 covers 14 residues. The V end was cut by 0 bases, the J end by 4 bases, with 7 bases between. The CDR3 sequence is CASSYSEGYNEQFF. In DNA, the CDR3 is TGTGCCAGCAGTTACTCGGAGGGTTACAATGAGCAGTTCTTC.

The V and J genes are TRBV19 and TRBJ2-3; the D is unclear. The CDR3 sequence is 15 residues long. Trimming took 2 bases from V and 2 from J, leaving 11 bases between them. Germline CDR1 LNHDA, CDR2 SQIVND (reference sequence). CDR3 residues: CASSISNIPTDTQYF. The CDR3 DNA is TGTGCCAGTAGTATATCTAACATCCCCACAGATACGCAGTATTTT.

This clonotype occurred a few times. The rearrangement joins TRBV29-1 to TRBJ2-1; 10 bases map to TRBD2. Germline V gene data show CDR1 as SQVTM and CDR2 as ANQGSEA. The CDR3 runs to 13 residues. V trimming: 5 bases; J trimming: 4 bases; junction bases outside the gene matches: 2. CDR3 residues: CSVSLAGYNEQFF. CDR3 nucleotide sequence: TGCAGCGTTTCACTAGCGGGGTACAATGAGCAGTTCTTC.

In this sample, this clonotype turned up many times. This chain uses TRBV20-1 with TRBJ1-5, with D hard to call. V was shortened by 6 bases and J by 0 bases, with 12 bases between the two germline ends. Per germline, CDR1 DFQATT and CDR2 SNEGSKA (reference sequence). The CDR3 is 14 amino acids. The DNA for the CDR3 is TGCAGTGCGAAGTCGGGGATTAGCAATCAGCCCCAGCATTTT. Protein sequence: CSAKSGISNQPQHF.

The V gene is TRBV6-5, the J gene TRBJ1-6, with 10 bases fitting TRBD1. Trimming removed 5 bases from V and 6 bases from J; junction bases left unmatched: 10. The germline V gene has CDR1 MNHEY and CDR2 SVGAGI. The CDR3 extends over 17 amino acids. CDR3 amino acids: CASSRDRGRTFNSPLHF. For the CDR3, the DNA is TGTGCCAGCAGTCGTGACAGGGGGCGCACGTTTAATTCACCCCTCCACTTT.

The rearrangement uses TRBV6-1 and TRBJ2-6, with D maybe TRBD1 (5 bases). The CDR3 has 17 residues. The ends were cut back, 5 bases at V and 4 bases at J, with 18 bases in the middle. CDR1 is MNHNS, CDR2 SASEGT, per germline. The CDR3 is CASSRQHAGSGANVLTF. The CDR3, as DNA: TGTGCCAGCAGTAGACAACACGCAGGGTCGGGGGCCAACGTCCTGACTTTC.

CDR3 residues: CSAGTEGTQYF. In nucleotides, the CDR3 is TGCAGTGCGGGGACGGAGGGGACCCAGTACTTC. V is TRBV20-1 and J is TRBJ2-5; TRBD2 is a possible D gene (6 bases). The CDR3 runs to 11 residues. Deletions cut 6 bases from V and 7 bases from J, with 12 bases between. Germline-derived CDR1 and CDR2 are DFQATT and SNEGSKA (reference sequence).

This clonotype has a handful of counts. This chain joins TRBV5-1 and TRBJ1-6; D unclear. Trimming cost V 0 bases and J 7 bases, with 8 bases left between them. The CDR3 is made up of 14 amino acids. The germline V gene encodes CDR1 SGHRS and CDR2 YFSETQ. In nucleotides, the CDR3 is TGCGCCAGCAGCTTGGACAAGTCAAATTCACCCCTCCACTTT. It is translated as CASSLDKSNSPLHF.

This clonotype was counted between two and nine times. The V gene is TRBV29-1, the J gene TRBJ2-1, with D perhaps matching TRBD1 (6 bases). Per the germline V gene, CDR1 is SQVTM and CDR2 is ANQGSEA. The CDR3 has 17 amino acids. Trimming shortened V by 0 bases and J by 4 bases, and 19 bases separated the two germline ends. The CDR3, as DNA: TGCAGCGTTGAAGATGGGGACACCCCTTCCTTATACAATGAGCAGTTCTTC. Its translation is CSVEDGDTPSLYNEQFF.

This clonotype was counted at least ten times. V gene TRBV7-9 combines with J gene TRBJ2-3; D uncertain. V was trimmed by 2 bases and J by 2 bases, leaving 8 bases between them. Germline CDR1 reads SEHNR; CDR2 reads FQNEAQ (reference sequence). The CDR3 runs to 14 residues. Here the CDR3 DNA reads TGTGCCAGCAGCTTAAAAGGCTTCACAGATACGCAGTATTTT. The encoded protein is CASSLKGFTDTQYF. Drawing the rest from reference TRBV7-9 and TRBJ2-3, the complete variable domain is DTGVSQNPRHKITKRGQNVTFRCDPISEHNRLYWYRQTLGQGPEFLTYFQNEAQLEKSRLLSDRFSAERPKGSFSTLEIQRTEQGDSAMYLCASSLKGFTDTQYFGPGTRLTVL.

This clonotype was counted many times. V is TRBV18 and J is TRBJ1-5; 8 bases are a match to TRBD1. Germline trimming cut 5 bases from V and 1 base from J; bases unmatched to any gene: 7. The CDR3 extends over 16 amino acids. Germline V gene sequence: CDR1 KGHSH, CDR2 LQKENI. The CDR3 DNA sequence: TGTGCCAGCTCATCCCTGACAGGGGCAAGCAATCAGCCCCAGCATTTT. Amino acids: CASSSLTGASNQPQHF. Drawing the rest from reference TRBV18 and TRBJ1-5, the complete variable domain is NAGVMQNPRHLVRRRGQEARLRCSPMKGHSHVYWYRQLPEEGLKFMVYLQKENIIDESGMPKERFSAEFPKEGPSILRIQQVVRGDSAAYFCASSSLTGASNQPQHFGDGTRLSIL.

This clonotype was picked up a small number of times. The chain has TRBV4-1 and TRBJ2-5, with a weak D call TRBD2 (6 bases). Germline V gene sequence: CDR1 MGHRA, CDR2 YSYEKL. V lost 0 bases, J lost 4 bases, and 15 bases lay in between. This CDR3 contains 16 residues. The CDR3 protein is CASSQDRDFEGETQYF. In DNA form, the CDR3 reads TGCGCCAGCAGCCAAGATCGGGACTTCGAGGGAGAGACCCAGTACTTC.

This clonotype has at least ten counts. A junction boundary mismatches the germline segment, possibly from a read error. The chain combines TRBV5-1 with TRBJ2-7; D is undetermined. From germline, CDR1 is SGHRS and CDR2 YFSETQ. This CDR3 has 11 residues. CDR3 region: CASSSAYEQYF. The CDR3 nucleotides are TGTGCCAGCAGCTCCGCCTACGAGCAGTACTTC.

In its sample, this clonotype was seen many times. This chain connects TRBV7-9 to TRBJ1-3, with D tentatively TRBD1 (6 bases). Germline CDR1 is SEHNR and CDR2 is FQNEAQ (reference sequence). This CDR3 has 15 residues. V was trimmed by 4 bases and J by 4 bases, leaving 14 bases between them. CDR3 sequence: CASSSGRGAGNTIYF. Here the CDR3 DNA reads TGTGCCAGCAGCTCCGGCAGGGGAGCCGGAAACACCATATATTTT.

This chain joins TRBV20-1 and TRBJ1-2; D gene uncertain. Trimming removed 6 bases at V and 4 bases at J, with 18 bases between. The V gene's germline CDR1 is DFQATT and CDR2 SNEGSKA (reference sequence). This CDR3 is built from 14 residues. The chain's CDR3 is CSASWAGRTYGYTF. As DNA, the CDR3 is TGCAGTGCCAGCTGGGCCGGGCGGACCTATGGCTACACCTTC.

This clonotype was counted ten times or more. V and J are TRBV4-2 and TRBJ1-1, with a possible D match to TRBD1 (6 bases). V lost 1 base, J lost 6 bases, and 12 bases lay in between. Germline CDR1 reads LGHNA; CDR2 reads YNFKEQ. The CDR3 consists of 14 residues. CDR3 region: CASSQVGRGSEAFF. The CDR3 region has the DNA TGTGCCAGCAGCCAAGTAGGAAGGGGGTCTGAAGCTTTCTTT.

The sample holds a few counts of this clonotype. The chain links TRBV7-8 to TRBJ2-5; D possibly uses TRBD1 or TRBD2 (6 bases each). V was shortened by 5 bases and J by 5 bases, with 24 bases between the two germline ends. CDR1 is SGHVS, CDR2 FQNEAQ, per germline. The CDR3 covers 17 residues. CDR3 sequence (DNA): TGTGCCAGCAGCATTTCTGGTCCCGGGGGCCACGGTGAGACCCAGTACTTC. This translates into CASSISGPGGHGETQYF.

This chain uses TRBV3-1 with TRBJ1-6; TRBD1 is a possible D gene (6 bases). Trimming removed 2 bases at V and 10 bases at J, with 12 bases between. Germline CDR1 is LGHDT and CDR2 is YNNKEL (reference sequence). This CDR3 spans 14 amino acids. The chain's CDR3 is CASSQSGEGSPLHF. The CDR3 DNA is TGTGCCAGCAGCCAATCAGGGGAAGGATCACCCCTCCACTTT. The complete variable domain, with remaining parts taken from reference TRBV3-1 and TRBJ1-6, reads DTAVSQTPKYLVTQMGNDKSIKCEQNLGHDTMYWYKQDSKKFLKIMFSYNNKELIINETVPNRFSPKSPDKAHLNLHINSLELGDSAVYFCASSQSGEGSPLHFGNGTRLTVT.

This clonotype was detected only a few times. The J gene is TRBJ2-1, the V gene TRBV5-4, with TRBD2 identical over 11 bases. V shed 0 bases, J shed 0 bases, and the junction held 5 bases outside the gene matches. From germline, CDR1 is SGHNT and CDR2 YYREEE (reference sequence). This CDR3 is 18 amino acids long. CDR3 amino acids: CASSLGLAGLSSYNEQFF. CDR3 sequence (DNA): TGTGCCAGCAGCTTGGGACTAGCGGGGTTGAGCTCCTACAATGAGCAGTTCTTC.

This clonotype was detected only a few times. The rearrangement links TRBV12-3 or TRBV12-4 to TRBJ1-1; D gene unclear. The CDR3 runs 11 residues. V was shortened by 6 bases and J by 6 bases, with 8 bases between the two germline ends. This chain's CDR3 is CASREQSEAFF. DNA for the CDR3: TGTGCCAGCAGGGAACAGTCTGAAGCTTTCTTT.

This clonotype was seen more than once but under ten times. V gene TRBV7-9 combines with J gene TRBJ2-3; possibly TRBD1 for D (7 bases). This CDR3 contains 16 residues. Germline CDR1 is SEHNR and CDR2 is FQNEAQ (reference sequence). The V end was cut by 5 bases, the J end by 0 bases, with 15 bases between. This CDR3 is CASSPRGTVSTDTQYF. CDR3 sequence (DNA): TGTGCCAGCAGCCCCCGCGGGACAGTTAGCACAGATACGCAGTATTTT.

This clonotype was detected many times. The V and J genes are TRBV7-9 and TRBJ2-1; 7 nucleotides match TRBD1. The J segment lost 3 bases and the V segment lost 5 bases, leaving 7 bases of the junction unmatched. Germline CDR1 SEHNR, CDR2 FQNEAQ (reference sequence). The CDR3 extends over 15 amino acids. The CDR3, as DNA: TGTGCCAGCAGCGTCCGTGACAGGGTCTACAATGAGCAGTTCTTC. Translated, it gives CASSVRDRVYNEQFF. The variable domain in full, with the rest retrieved from reference TRBV7-9 and TRBJ2-1, is DTGVSQNPRHKITKRGQNVTFRCDPISEHNRLYWYRQTLGQGPEFLTYFQNEAQLEKSRLLSDRFSAERPKGSFSTLEIQRTEQGDSAMYLCASSVRDRVYNEQFFGPGTRLTVL.

This clonotype has a handful of counts. This sequence joins TRBV2 and TRBJ2-5; 9 nucleotides line up with TRBD1. This CDR3 comprises 14 residues. With 8 bases clipped from V and 0 bases from J, the junction kept 4 bases outside the gene matches. The germline gives CDR1 SNHLY, CDR2 FYNNEI. The CDR3 here is CASPGTGHQETQYF. The CDR3 nucleotides are TGTGCCAGCCCCGGGACAGGGCACCAAGAGACCCAGTACTTC.

J is TRBJ2-3 and V is TRBV28; 7 nucleotides line up with TRBD2. The V and J ends lost 5 bases and 5 bases, in that order; junction bases with no gene match: 10. From germline, CDR1 is MDHEN and CDR2 SYDVKM. This CDR3 is 15 amino acids long. The CDR3 DNA follows: TGTGCCAGCAGTCCCGGGGGGAATGAGAAAGATACGCAGTATTTT. As protein: CASSPGGNEKDTQYF.

This clonotype was observed many times. The V call is TRBV6-2 or TRBV6-3, the J call TRBJ1-5, with D tentatively TRBD1 (6 bases). Germline CDR1 reads MNHEY; CDR2 reads SVGEGT. CDR3 length equals 14 residues. V was pared by 6 bases and J by 0 bases, with 9 bases between. The DNA for the CDR3 is TGTGCCAGCAGGACAGGATATAGCAATCAGCCCCAGCATTTT. Protein: CASRTGYSNQPQHF.

This rearrangement joins TRBV18 to TRBJ2-3; D may be TRBD1 (5 bases). The germline CDR1 and CDR2 sequences are KGHSH and LQKENI. The CDR3 totals 17 residues. V was clipped by 3 bases and J by 1 base, with 17 bases between them. The CDR3 DNA is TGTGCCAGCTCACCCCCGGCTAGACAGTCTCGCACAGATACGCAGTATTTT. It codes for CASSPPARQSRTDTQYF.

This clonotype was detected only a few times. In DNA form, the CDR3 reads TGTGCCAGCAGTCGGAGGGGGGCTCCCGGGGAGCTGTTTTTT. Residues: CASSRRGAPGELFF. The rearrangement uses TRBV7-9 and TRBJ2-2, with D perhaps being TRBD1 or TRBD2 (6 bases each). This CDR3 has 14 residues. CDR1 and CDR2 (germline): SEHNR, FQNEAQ (reference sequence). V was shortened by 6 bases and J by 6 bases, with 14 bases between the two germline ends.

This clonotype has ten or more counts. The chain couples TRBV5-1 to TRBJ1-1; a weak D match, TRBD1 (6 bases). The CDR3 contains 15 residues. The V gene lost 4 bases and the J gene lost 5 bases, with 18 bases spanning the gap. Germline V lookup: CDR1 SGHRS, CDR2 YFSETQ. CDR3 bases: TGCGCCAGCAGCGCGACAGGAATGGAGGGGACTGAAGCTTTCTTT. Encoded protein: CASSATGMEGTEAFF.

The V and J genes are TRBV4-3 and TRBJ2-6; no firm D call. Germline V gene lookup returns CDR1 LGHNA and CDR2 YSLEER. The CDR3 loop spans 16 amino acids. Trimming left V 2 bases short and J 2 bases short, with 10 bases between. The CDR3 loop reads CASSQRSVTGANVLTF. CDR3 nucleotide sequence: TGCGCCAGCAGCCAAAGGTCTGTGACTGGGGCCAACGTCCTGACTTTC.

Of note for this clonotype: As the CDR3 is not closed by the conserved phenylalanine or tryptophan, this likely results from a read error. CDR3 DNA: TGTGCCATCAGCCGTAGACGACTAGCGGGGGACTACGAGCAGTACTAC. Its translation is CAISRRRLAGDYEQYY. The rearrangement links TRBV10-3 to TRBJ2-7, with 12 bases lining up with TRBD2. This CDR3 contains 16 residues. V lost 6 bases, J lost 3 bases, and 9 bases stayed unmatched. The germline V gene encodes CDR1 ENHRY and CDR2 SYGVKD.